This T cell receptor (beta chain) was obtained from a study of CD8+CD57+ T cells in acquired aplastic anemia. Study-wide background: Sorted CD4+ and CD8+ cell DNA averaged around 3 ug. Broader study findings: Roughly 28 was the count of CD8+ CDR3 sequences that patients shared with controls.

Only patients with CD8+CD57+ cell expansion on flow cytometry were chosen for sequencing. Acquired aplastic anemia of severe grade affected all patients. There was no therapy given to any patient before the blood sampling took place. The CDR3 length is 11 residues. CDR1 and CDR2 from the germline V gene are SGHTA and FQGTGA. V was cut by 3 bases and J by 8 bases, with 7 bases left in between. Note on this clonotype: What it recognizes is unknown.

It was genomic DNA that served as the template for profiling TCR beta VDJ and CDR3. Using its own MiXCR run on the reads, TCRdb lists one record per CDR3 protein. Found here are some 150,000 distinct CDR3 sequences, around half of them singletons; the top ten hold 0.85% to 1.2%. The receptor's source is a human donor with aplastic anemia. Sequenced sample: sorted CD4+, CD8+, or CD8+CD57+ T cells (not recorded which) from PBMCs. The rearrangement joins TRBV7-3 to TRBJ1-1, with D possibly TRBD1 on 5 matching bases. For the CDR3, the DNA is TGTGCCAGCAGCTTTACAGGAGAAGCTTTCTTT. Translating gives CASSFTGEAFF.